This TCR beta chain was obtained from a study of T cells in Graves' hyperthyroidism and ophthalmopathy. This clonotype appeared a few times. The CDR3 is 15 residues long. J lost 2 bases, V lost 8 bases, and 8 bases had no gene match. CDR1 is MNHNS and CDR2 is SASEGT in the germline V gene. RNA transcripts gave rise to amplified TCR beta CDR3 regions. HTBI primers were the set used in a first-round RT-PCR of the TCR CDR3. Using its own MiXCR run on the multiplex PCR reads, TCRdb lists one record per CDR3 protein. The sample records around 610,000 distinct CDR3 sequences, about 15% being singletons. The receptor was isolated from a woman aged 40 to 55 with Graves' ophthalmopathy. The sample comprised blood. J is TRBJ2-7 and V is TRBV6-1; 11 bases agree with TRBD2. The CDR3 DNA reads as TGTGCCAGCGCCCTAACTAGCGGGGGACCCTACGAGCAGTACTTC. Protein: CASALTSGGPYEQYF.